Described below is a single T cell receptor beta chain sequence and its context. This entry is derived from a study of technical replicates of blood from a few donors. Sequencing was performed with immunoSEQ multiplex PCR; in TCRdb, only in-frame clones are kept and a portion is missing. The table lists about 81,000 clones, over 75% of them singletons. Germline loops: CDR1 MDHEN, CDR2 SYDVKM. The length of the CDR3 is 16 residues. The germline V and J ends were trimmed by 6 bases and 3 bases, with 21 bases remaining between them. This TCR derives from a human donor in good health. Some clones in this sample may be carry-over from other donors' samples. The rearrangement joins TRBV28 to TRBJ2-7; D might be TRBD2 (7 bases). The sample comprised PBMCs. The DNA for the CDR3 is TGTGCCAGCAGAGGTGGGGGGGCCGAAGGCGGCTACGAGCAGTACTTC. It codes for CASRGGGAEGGYEQYF.